This T cell receptor beta chain was observed in a study of blood T cell repertoires in COVID-19. Between the trimmed V and J ends, which lost 5 bases and 7 bases, there was a span of 6 bases. Per the germline V gene, CDR1 is SEHNR and CDR2 is FQNEAQ (reference sequence). The CDR3 totals 12 residues. Here immunoSEQ multiplex PCR was the method, and the copy in TCRdb shows in-frame clones only, minus some. The sample consists of approximately 220,000 clones, more than 70% of them appearing once. Sample: PBMCs or T cells enriched from blood (not recorded which). The TCR comes from a woman aged 40 to 50 with acute COVID-19. The chain links TRBV7-9 to TRBJ1-6, with D unclear. CDR3 sequence reads: CASSQANSPLHF. The CDR3 nucleotides read TGTGCCAGCAGCCAAGCAAATTCACCCCTCCACTTT. Variable domain in full (rest from reference TRBV7-9 and TRBJ1-6): DTGVSQNPRHKITKRGQNVTFRCDPISEHNRLYWYRQTLGQGPEFLTYFQNEAQLEKSRLLSDRFSAERPKGSFSTLEIQRTEQGDSAMYLCASSQANSPLHFGNGTRLTVT.